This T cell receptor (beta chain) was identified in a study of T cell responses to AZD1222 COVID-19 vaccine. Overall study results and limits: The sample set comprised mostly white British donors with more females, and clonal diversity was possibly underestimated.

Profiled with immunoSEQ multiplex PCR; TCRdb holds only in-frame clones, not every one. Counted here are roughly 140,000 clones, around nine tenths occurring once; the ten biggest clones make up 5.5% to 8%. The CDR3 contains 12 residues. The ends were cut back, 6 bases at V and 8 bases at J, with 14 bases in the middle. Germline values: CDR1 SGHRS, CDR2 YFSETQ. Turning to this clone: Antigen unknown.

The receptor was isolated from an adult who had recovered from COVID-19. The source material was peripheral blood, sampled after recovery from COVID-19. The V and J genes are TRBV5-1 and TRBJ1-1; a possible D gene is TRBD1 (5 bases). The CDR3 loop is CASTKRDGEAFF. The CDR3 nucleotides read TGCGCCAGCACAAAACGGGACGGAGAAGCTTTCTTT.